This T cell receptor beta chain came from a study of identical twins. Germline CDR1 and CDR2: MNHEY and SMNVEV (reference sequence). The V and J ends lost 5 bases and 5 bases, in that order; junction bases with no gene match: 8. This CDR3 region has 15 residues. This clonotype was seen ten or more times. The authors used template switching to add a universal primer site and gave cDNA unique molecular identifiers. TCRdb re-derived calls from the 5' RACE reads in MiXCR, one entry per CDR3 protein. The table has around 670,000 distinct CDR3 sequences, roughly 6.2% seen once. The sequence was obtained from a man between 18 and 29 years old in good health. The sample comprised naive T cells sorted from blood. The V and J genes are TRBV27 and TRBJ2-1; 8 nucleotides align to TRBD2. The CDR3 region is CASSDGTSAHNEQFF. CDR3 DNA sequence: TGTGCCAGCAGTGATGGGACTAGTGCCCACAATGAGCAGTTCTTC.